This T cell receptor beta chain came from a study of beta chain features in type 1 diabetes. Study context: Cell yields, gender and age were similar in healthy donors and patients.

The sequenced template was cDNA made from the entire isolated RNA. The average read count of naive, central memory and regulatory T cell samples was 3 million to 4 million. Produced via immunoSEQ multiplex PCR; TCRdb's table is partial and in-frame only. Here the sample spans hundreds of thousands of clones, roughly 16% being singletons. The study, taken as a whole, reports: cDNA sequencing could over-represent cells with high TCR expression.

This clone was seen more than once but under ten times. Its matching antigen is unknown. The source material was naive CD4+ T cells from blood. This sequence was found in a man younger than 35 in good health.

The CDR3: CASIPGRKGYTF. The CDR3 DNA reads as TGTGCCAGCATACCAGGCCGTAAGGGCTACACCTTC. The chain joins TRBV2 to TRBJ1-2; no firm D call. This CDR3 is 12 amino acids long. V was trimmed by 7 bases and J by 8 bases, leaving 14 bases between them. CDR1 and CDR2 (germline): SNHLY, FYNNEI. The entire variable domain, with the rest obtained from reference TRBV2 and TRBJ1-2, is as follows: EPEVTQTPSHQVTQMGQEVILRCVPISNHLYFYWYRQILGQKVEFLVSFYNNEISEKSEIFDDQFSVERPDGSNFTLKIRSTKLEDSAMYFCASIPGRKGYTFGSGTRLTVV.